This T cell receptor (beta chain) was documented in a study of technical replicates of blood from a few donors. The table came from immunoSEQ multiplex PCR; TCRdb's copy has only in-frame clones and leaves some out. The sample consists of approximately 99,000 clones, about 96% of them appearing once. The CDR3 covers 15 residues. The clonotype comes from a human donor in good health. The specimen was T cells isolated from PBMCs. The genes are TRBV21-1 and TRBJ2-1; the table gives TRBD2 as D, unverified against the DNA. TRBV21-1 is assigned pseudogene status. The CDR3 spells CASSSRTSGGDEQFF. CDR3 nucleotide sequence: TGTGCCAGCAGCAGCCGGACTAGTGGCGGCGATGAGCAGTTCTTC.